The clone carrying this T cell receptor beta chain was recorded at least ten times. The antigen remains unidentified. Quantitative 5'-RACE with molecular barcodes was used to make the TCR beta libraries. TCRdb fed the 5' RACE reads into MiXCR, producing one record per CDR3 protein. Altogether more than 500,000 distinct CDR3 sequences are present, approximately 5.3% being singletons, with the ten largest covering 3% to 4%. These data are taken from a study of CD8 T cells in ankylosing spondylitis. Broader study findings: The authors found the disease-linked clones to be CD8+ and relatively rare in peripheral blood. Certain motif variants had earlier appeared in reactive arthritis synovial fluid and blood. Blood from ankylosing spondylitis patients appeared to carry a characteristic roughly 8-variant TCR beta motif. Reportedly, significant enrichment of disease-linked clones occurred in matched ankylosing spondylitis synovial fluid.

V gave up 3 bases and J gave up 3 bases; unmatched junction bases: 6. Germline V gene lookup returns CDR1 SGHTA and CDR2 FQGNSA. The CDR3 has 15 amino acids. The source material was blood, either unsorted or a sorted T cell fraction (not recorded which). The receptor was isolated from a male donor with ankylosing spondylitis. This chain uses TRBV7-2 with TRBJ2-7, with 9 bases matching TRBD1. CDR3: CASSFRQGVGYEQYF. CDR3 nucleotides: TGTGCCAGCAGCTTTAGACAGGGGGTGGGCTACGAGCAGTACTTC.